The 21 T cell receptor beta chains below were found in one sample sequenced in a study of human CD8 memory T cell subsets. TCR beta was sequenced from UMI-tagged 5' RACE libraries. From its re-call of the 5' RACE reads, TCRdb lists each CDR3 protein once, without DNA. The sample table sets out 7,500 to 8,500 distinct CDR3 sequences. Sequencing was carried out using CD8+ T cells from PBMCs. The receptors originated from a human donor in good health.

The chain carries TRBV6-5 and TRBJ2-7; TCRdb's assignment of TRBD2 cannot be checked, as there is no DNA. In germline, CDR1 is MNHEY, CDR2 SVGAGI. The CDR3 runs to 13 residues. The CDR3 protein is CASHTSGGYEQYF.

The chain couples TRBV11-2 to TRBJ2-5; TCRdb designates TRBD1, a call that cannot be tested without DNA. Germline V lookup: CDR1 SGHAT, CDR2 FQNNGV. The CDR3 loop spans 13 amino acids. CDR3 sequence reads: CASSLGISWAQYF.

This chain uses TRBV20-1 with TRBJ2-2; no DNA is available, so the TRBD1 call from TCRdb remains unchecked. The CDR3 runs 13 residues. Germline CDR1 reads DFQATT; CDR2 reads SNEGSKA (reference sequence). Here the CDR3 reads CSAPHPTEGELFF.

This chain connects TRBV7-9 to TRBJ2-2; the D call of TRBD1 rests on TCRdb alone, since no DNA is present to check it. In germline, CDR1 is SEHNR, CDR2 FQNEAQ (reference sequence). The CDR3 extends over 13 amino acids. CDR3: CASSHGRRGELFF.

The V call is TRBV7-8, the J call TRBJ1-1; TCRdb's assignment of TRBD1 cannot be checked, as there is no DNA. CDR1 SGHVS and CDR2 FQNEAQ come from the germline V gene. The CDR3 sequence is 15 residues long. The chain's CDR3 is CASTNPQGLNTEAFF.

This clonotype is labeled medium-sized (0.01 to 0.1%) based on frequency. The J gene is TRBJ2-5, the V gene TRBV27; lacking DNA, the TRBD1 call made by TCRdb goes unchecked. CDR3 length equals 17 residues. The germline CDR1 and CDR2 sequences are MNHEY and SMNVEV (reference sequence). CDR3 in amino acids: CASSLVGRDSDQETQYF.

V gene TRBV2 combines with J gene TRBJ2-1; the D call of TRBD2 rests on TCRdb alone, since no DNA is present to check it. This CDR3 spans 16 amino acids. Germline CDR1 is SNHLY and CDR2 is FYNNEI. CDR3 region: CASRGTSGMSYNEQFF.

The chain couples TRBV6-4 to TRBJ2-1; TCRdb's D gene call, TRBD1, goes unchecked for lack of DNA. This CDR3 region has 13 residues. In germline, CDR1 is MRHNA, CDR2 SNTAGT. CDR3 residues: CASSPGTRNEQFF.

V usage is TRBV3-1 and J usage is TRBJ2-1; the TCRdb call, TRBD2, lacks DNA for checking. The CDR3 has 14 amino acids. Germline CDR1 LGHDT, CDR2 YNNKEL (reference sequence). This CDR3 is CASSQVLSGSWQFF.

The chain joins TRBV12-3 or TRBV12-4 to TRBJ2-1. This CDR3 is 11 amino acids long. The chain's CDR3 is CASKHSNEQFF.

This chain uses TRBV12-2 with TRBJ2-3; TCRdb's D call, TRBD1, is unchecked because there is no DNA. TRBV12-2 is recorded as a pseudogene. CDR3 length equals 14 residues. The CDR3 sequence: CASRLGEPRDTQYF.

The rearrangement links TRBV29-1 to TRBJ2-2; with no DNA, the TCRdb D assignment of TRBD1 cannot be verified. The germline gives CDR1 SQVTM, CDR2 ANQGSEA. The CDR3 sequence is 14 residues long. Here the CDR3 reads CSVERTGDAGELFF.

J is TRBJ2-1 and V is TRBV29-1; TCRdb lists TRBD1, though no DNA is available to test this call. Germline V CDR1 and CDR2: SQVTM, ANQGSEA. The CDR3 consists of 12 residues. CDR3 protein: CSVFRGYNEQFF.

This sequence joins TRBV6-2 or TRBV6-3 and TRBJ2-1; TCRdb returns TRBD1, unconfirmable since there is no DNA. This CDR3 comprises 16 residues. The germline V gene encodes CDR1 MNHEY and CDR2 SVGEGT. The CDR3 loop reads CASSYSPALASNEQFF.

This clonotype ranks as medium-sized (0.01 to 0.1%) in terms of frequency. The J gene is TRBJ2-5, the V gene TRBV20-1; the D call of TRBD2 rests on TCRdb alone, since no DNA is present to check it. CDR1 and CDR2 (germline): DFQATT, SNEGSKA (reference sequence). The CDR3 spans 19 residues. CDR3 sequence reads: CSANGIEYTGTSGQETQYF.

The rearrangement links TRBV9 to TRBJ2-2. CDR1 and CDR2 (germline): SGDLS, YYNGEE. The CDR3 has 11 residues. CDR3 residues: CASSSIGELFF.

The rearrangement uses TRBV20-1 and TRBJ2-4. The CDR3 is 13 residues long. Germline loops: CDR1 DFQATT, CDR2 SNEGSKA (reference sequence). The CDR3 sequence is CSALRQAKNIQYF.

The rearrangement joins TRBV12-3 or TRBV12-4 to TRBJ1-4. The CDR3 spans 13 residues. The CDR3 reads CASSYSSREKLFF.

The chain links TRBV30 to TRBJ2-1; TCRdb's D call of TRBD1 is untestable without DNA. From germline, CDR1 is GTSNPN and CDR2 SVGIG (reference sequence). The length of the CDR3 is 13 residues. CDR3 residues: CAWIGQVYNEQFF.

The rearrangement links TRBV27 to TRBJ2-2; TCRdb's assignment of TRBD1 cannot be checked, as there is no DNA. Per the germline V gene, CDR1 is MNHEY and CDR2 is SMNVEV (reference sequence). This CDR3 is 14 amino acids long. The CDR3 loop reads CASSLGTGHGELFF.

This clonotype shows up as medium-sized (0.01 to 0.1%) by frequency. This chain joins TRBV20-1 and TRBJ1-6. The germline V gene encodes CDR1 DFQATT and CDR2 SNEGSKA (reference sequence). The CDR3 runs to 12 residues. The CDR3 spells CSARLGNSPLHF.